This T cell receptor beta chain appears in the sequencing data of a study of cytomegalovirus exposure and HLA in healthy donors. The length of the CDR3 is 16 residues. In the PCR, 60 Vbeta and 13 Jbeta primers were used. The data were produced by immunoSEQ multiplex PCR, yet TCRdb's version contains in-frame clones alone and is incomplete. The sample has about 160,000 clones, roughly 80% seen once. The receptor's source is a male donor in good health and CMV-seropositive. The sample consisted of PBMCs. The V call is TRBV7-5, the J call TRBJ2-7; the table calls TRBD2, which could not be checked here. TRBV7-5 is labeled a pseudogene. DNA for the CDR3: TGTGCCAGAAGCTTAGAAGTCGGGAGGGTCTCCTACGAGCAGTACTTC. This codes for CARSLEVGRVSYEQYF.